The TCR beta chain described here comes from a study of cytomegalovirus exposure and HLA in healthy donors. CDR3 length equals 13 residues. The germline V gene has CDR1 PRHDT and CDR2 FYEKMQ (reference sequence). Trimming removed 4 bases from V and 12 bases from J; junction bases left unmatched: 11. The PCR made use of 60 Vbeta and 13 Jbeta primers. Sequenced by immunoSEQ multiplex PCR; TCRdb stores in-frame clones only, minus some. The sample includes about 140,000 clones, more than 65% of them seen just once. The V call is TRBV13, the J call TRBJ1-1; 7 bases map to TRBD1. This sequence was found in a woman younger than 45 in good health and CMV-seronegative. Sequences were obtained from PBMCs. CDR3 DNA sequence: TGTGCCAGCAGCTCCCGGACAGGTTTGGGGACTTTCTTT. It is translated as CASSSRTGLGTFF.